The 14 T cell receptor beta chains given below trace back to one sample, sequenced in a study of prognosis after radiotherapy for stage I lung cancer. Genomic DNA provided the template from which TCR beta CDR3 was amplified by two-round multiplex PCR. Individual primers that were specific to each TRBV and TRBJ gene served in first-round PCR. TCRdb independently ran MiXCR on the multiplex PCR reads; one entry per CDR3 protein. The sample contains over 12,000 distinct CDR3 sequences, 55% to 70% of which appear only once. Sequencing used PBMCs, obtained before or after stereotactic body radiation therapy (not recorded which). Every receptor here comes from a donor aged 50 or older with non-small cell lung cancer.

This clonotype was picked up many times. The chain links TRBV2 to TRBJ2-2; D possibly corresponds to TRBD2 (6 bases). Trimming shortened V by 6 bases and J by 3 bases, and 14 bases separated the two germline ends. This CDR3 comprises 15 residues. CDR1 and CDR2 (germline): SNHLY, FYNNEI. As DNA, the CDR3 is TGTGCCAGCAGGGGGGGTGGATTCTACACCGGGGAGCTGTTTTTT. It translates to CASRGGGFYTGELFF.

The rearrangement joins TRBV11-2 to TRBJ2-3; 8 bases agree with TRBD2. CDR1 is SGHAT and CDR2 is FQNNGV in the germline V gene. V gave up 5 bases and J gave up 2 bases; unmatched junction bases: 15. The CDR3 length is 18 residues. CDR3 sequence (DNA): TGTGCCAGCAGCCCCCTGGGTGCCGGGGGGGCGAACACAGATACGCAGTATTTT. Protein product: CASSPLGAGGANTDTQYF. The full variable domain, completed using reference TRBV11-2 and TRBJ2-3, is EAGVAQSPRYKIIEKRQSVAFWCNPISGHATLYWYQQILGQGPKLLIQFQNNGVVDDSQLPKDRFSAERLKGVDSTLKIQPAKLEDSAVYLCASSPLGAGGANTDTQYFGPGTRLTVL.

The chain recombines TRBV20-1 with TRBJ2-2; D is possibly TRBD1 (5 bases). The CDR3 consists of 16 residues. V was trimmed by 0 bases and J by 0 bases, leaving 11 bases between them. The germline V gene encodes CDR1 DFQATT and CDR2 SNEGSKA (reference sequence). The chain's CDR3 is CSARDSGSANTGELFF. The CDR3 DNA reads as TGCAGTGCTAGAGATTCAGGGTCCGCGAACACCGGGGAGCTGTTTTTT.

As DNA, the CDR3 is TGTGCCAGCAGCTTAGCGGTGAACCCCCAAGAGACCCAGTACTTC. Protein sequence: CASSLAVNPQETQYF. The chain recombines TRBV7-9 with TRBJ2-5; no clear D. V dropped 0 bases and J dropped 1 base, with 9 bases sitting between them. The CDR3 sequence is 15 residues long. Looked up from germline, CDR1 is SEHNR and CDR2 is FQNEAQ (reference sequence).

The chain employs TRBV18 and TRBJ1-1, with D tentatively TRBD1 (5 bases). The CDR3 spans 14 residues. The ends were cut back, 3 bases at V and 1 base at J, with 9 bases in the middle. Germline CDR1 is KGHSH and CDR2 is LQKENI. CDR3 bases: TGTGCCAGCTCACCTGACAGAACGAACACTGAAGCTTTCTTT. Protein: CASSPDRTNTEAFF.

This clonotype was seen many times. The J gene is TRBJ2-5, the V gene TRBV10-3; the D gene is possibly TRBD2 (7 bases). This CDR3 has 14 amino acids. CDR1 and CDR2 (germline): ENHRY, SYGVKD. V lost 6 bases, J lost 5 bases, and 16 bases lay in between. CDR3 sequence: CAISPGAGDETQYF. CDR3 in DNA: TGTGCCATCAGCCCGGGGGCGGGAGATGAGACCCAGTACTTC.

CDR3 sequence: CASSTGETGELFF. The CDR3, as DNA: TGTGCCAGCAGCACCGGGGAAACCGGGGAGCTGTTTTTT. The chain employs TRBV11-2 and TRBJ2-2; tentative D call: TRBD2 (5 bases). Germline V gene lookup returns CDR1 SGHAT and CDR2 FQNNGV. The CDR3 sequence is 13 residues long. Trimming pared 5 bases from V and 5 bases from J, leaving 9 bases between.

This clonotype was counted ten times or more. This may stem from a read error, because a much larger clone lies one nucleotide away. The chain has TRBV6-1 and TRBJ1-1, with 8 bases matching TRBD1. The CDR3 sequence is 13 residues long. CDR1 is MNHNS and CDR2 is SASEGT in the germline V gene. This chain's CDR3 is CVSRQDRATEAFF. In DNA, the CDR3 is TGTGTCAGCAGGCAGGACAGGGCCACTGAAGCTTTCTTT.

The chain uses TRBV6-2 or TRBV6-3 and TRBJ1-5; D unclear. V was cut by 5 bases and J by 1 base, with 15 bases left in between. This CDR3 comprises 16 residues. CDR1 and CDR2 (germline): MNHEY, SVGEGT. In DNA, the CDR3 is TGTGCCAGCAGTGAACTTCCACCGGGGAGCAATCAGCCCCAGCATTTT. Protein sequence: CASSELPPGSNQPQHF.

The chain has TRBV24-1 and TRBJ2-1; D gene uncertain. V dropped 5 bases and J dropped 2 bases, with 6 bases sitting between them. There are 13 residues in the CDR3. Germline V gene data show CDR1 as KGHDR and CDR2 as SFDVKD. CDR3 bases: TGTGCCACCAGTGTAAGCGCCTACAATGAGCAGTTCTTC. Amino acid sequence: CATSVSAYNEQFF.

At least ten counts were recorded for this clonotype. The chain recombines TRBV10-3 with TRBJ1-1, with D hard to call. The germline V gene encodes CDR1 ENHRY and CDR2 SYGVKD. This CDR3 comprises 14 residues. Trimming removed 5 bases at V and 1 base at J, with 11 bases between. CDR3: CAISSDGQNTEAFF. The CDR3 DNA is TGTGCCATCAGTTCAGACGGGCAGAACACTGAAGCTTTCTTT.

As regards this clonotype: A far larger clone differs by one base, so this is likely a read error. The chain joins TRBV6-8 to TRBJ1-5; D unclear. This CDR3 has 13 residues. Germline lookup yields CDR1 MNHGY and CDR2 SAAAGT. The V end was cut by 6 bases, the J end by 4 bases, with 10 bases between. CDR3 in DNA: TGTGCCAGCAGCCTGTCTGGGAATCAGCCCCAGCATTTT. It translates to CASSLSGNQPQHF.

This chain joins TRBV20-1 and TRBJ1-5; D is undetermined. The germline V gene has CDR1 DFQATT and CDR2 SNEGSKA (reference sequence). Trimming took 0 bases from V and 6 from J, leaving 15 bases between them. The CDR3 is 15 amino acids. Here the CDR3 DNA reads TGCAGTGCTAGAGATGGAAAAGGGAGTGGTCAGCCCCAGCATTTT. Its protein is CSARDGKGSGQPQHF.

Relative to its sample, this clonotype is medium-sized. V is TRBV19 and J is TRBJ2-7; 8 positions agree with TRBD1. V lost 5 bases and J lost 3; bases outside the gene matches: 3. CDR3 length: 13 amino acids. Per the germline V gene, CDR1 is LNHDA and CDR2 is SQIVND (reference sequence). The DNA of the CDR3 is TGTGCCAGTAGTCCGGACAGGGACTACGAGCAGTACTTC. This sequence encodes CASSPDRDYEQYF.